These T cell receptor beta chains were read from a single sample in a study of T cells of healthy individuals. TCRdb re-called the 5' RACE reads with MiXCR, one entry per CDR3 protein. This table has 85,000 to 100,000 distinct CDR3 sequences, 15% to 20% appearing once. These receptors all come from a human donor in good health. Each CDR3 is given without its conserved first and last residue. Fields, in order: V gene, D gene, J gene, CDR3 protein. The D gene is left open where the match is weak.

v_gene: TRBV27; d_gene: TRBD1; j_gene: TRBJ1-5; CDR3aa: ASRRDRGGGQPQH
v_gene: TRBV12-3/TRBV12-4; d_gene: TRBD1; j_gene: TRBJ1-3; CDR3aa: ASSETGGGNTIY
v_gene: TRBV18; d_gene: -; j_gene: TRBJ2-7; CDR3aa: ASSPNLPGVTYEQY
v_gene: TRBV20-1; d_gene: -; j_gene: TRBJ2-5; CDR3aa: SAQLAQETQY
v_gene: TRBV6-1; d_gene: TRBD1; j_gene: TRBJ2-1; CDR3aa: ASSVQGETYNEQF
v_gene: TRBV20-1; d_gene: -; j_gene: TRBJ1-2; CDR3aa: SASEAEPYGYT
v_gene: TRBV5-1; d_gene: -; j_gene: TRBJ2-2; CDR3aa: ASSLVALANTGELF
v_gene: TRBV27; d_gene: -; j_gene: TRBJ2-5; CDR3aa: ASSLSTGQETQY
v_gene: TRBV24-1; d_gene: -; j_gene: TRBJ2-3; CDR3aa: ATSDSPGPSTDTQY
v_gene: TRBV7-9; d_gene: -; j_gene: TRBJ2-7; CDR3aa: ASTSRVSAYEQY
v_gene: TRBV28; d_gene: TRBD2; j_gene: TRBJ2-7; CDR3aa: ASSLISGRRPYEQY
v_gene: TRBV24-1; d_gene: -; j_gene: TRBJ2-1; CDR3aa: ATSDPGGGVYNEQF
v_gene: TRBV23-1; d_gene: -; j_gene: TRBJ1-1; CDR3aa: ASSQLTGGTEAF
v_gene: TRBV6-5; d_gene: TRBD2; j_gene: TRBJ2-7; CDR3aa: ASSYASGSSYEQY
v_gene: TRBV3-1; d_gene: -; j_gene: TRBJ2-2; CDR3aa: ASSQGGGELF
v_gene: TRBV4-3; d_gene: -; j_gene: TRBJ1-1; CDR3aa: ASRTQGHTEAF
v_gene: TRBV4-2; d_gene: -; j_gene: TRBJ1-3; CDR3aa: ASSQESPGGNTIY
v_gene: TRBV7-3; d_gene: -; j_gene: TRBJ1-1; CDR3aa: ASSLLGGTEAF
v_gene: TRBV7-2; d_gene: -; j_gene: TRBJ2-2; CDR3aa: ASSLVGNTGELF
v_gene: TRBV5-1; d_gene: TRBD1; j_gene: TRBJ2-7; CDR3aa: ASSFGQGAGEQY
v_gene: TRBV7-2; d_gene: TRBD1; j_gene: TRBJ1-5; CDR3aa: ASSFRGGSNQPQH
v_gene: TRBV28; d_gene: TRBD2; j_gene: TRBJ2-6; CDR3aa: ASSPAGAGANVLT
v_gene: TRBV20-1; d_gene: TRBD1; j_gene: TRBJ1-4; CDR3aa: SAREGTGYEKLF
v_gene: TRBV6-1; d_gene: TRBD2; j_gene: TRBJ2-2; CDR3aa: ASSELAGGTGELF
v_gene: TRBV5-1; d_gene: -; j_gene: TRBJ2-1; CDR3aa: ASSLQGLLNEQF
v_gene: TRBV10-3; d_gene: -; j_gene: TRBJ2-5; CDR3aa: AISSGVQETQY
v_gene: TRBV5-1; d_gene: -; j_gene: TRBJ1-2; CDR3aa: ASSFGRAYGYT
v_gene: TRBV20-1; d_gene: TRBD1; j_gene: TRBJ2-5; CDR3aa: NPGGGQGETQY
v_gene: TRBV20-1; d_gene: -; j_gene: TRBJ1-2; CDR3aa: SARDVGYGYT
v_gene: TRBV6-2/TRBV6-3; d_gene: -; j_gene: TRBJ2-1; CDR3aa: ASSSEGGQF
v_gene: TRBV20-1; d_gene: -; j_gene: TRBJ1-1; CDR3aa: SAREHTNLMNTEAF
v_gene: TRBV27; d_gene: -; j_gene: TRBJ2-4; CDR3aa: ASSSGRHTLAKNIQY
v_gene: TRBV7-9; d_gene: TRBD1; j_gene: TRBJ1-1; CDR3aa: ASSSRDREFWAF
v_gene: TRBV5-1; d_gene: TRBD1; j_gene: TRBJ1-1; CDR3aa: ASSPDRGPLNTEAF
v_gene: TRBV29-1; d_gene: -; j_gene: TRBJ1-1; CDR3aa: SVSTANTEAF
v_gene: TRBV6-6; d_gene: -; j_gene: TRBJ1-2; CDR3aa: ATLFYGYT
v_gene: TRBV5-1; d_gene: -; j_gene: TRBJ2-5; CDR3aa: ASSLGQYQETQY
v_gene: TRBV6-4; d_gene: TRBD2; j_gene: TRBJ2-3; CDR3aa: ASSPGGSTDTQY
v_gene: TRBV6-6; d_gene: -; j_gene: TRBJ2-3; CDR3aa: ASIHRVGTDTQY
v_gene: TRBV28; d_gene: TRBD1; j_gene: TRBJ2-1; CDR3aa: ASPRPGDSSYNEQF
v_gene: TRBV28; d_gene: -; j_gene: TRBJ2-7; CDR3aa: ASSPIGGRWEQY
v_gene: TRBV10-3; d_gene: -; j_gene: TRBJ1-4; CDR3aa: AISAGTENEKLF
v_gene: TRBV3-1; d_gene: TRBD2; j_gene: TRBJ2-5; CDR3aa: ASSQDQPGLADLIQETQY
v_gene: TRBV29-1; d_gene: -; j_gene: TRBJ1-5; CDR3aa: SVGGSNQPQH
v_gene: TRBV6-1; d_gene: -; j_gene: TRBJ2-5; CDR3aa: ASSESSSWIQETQY
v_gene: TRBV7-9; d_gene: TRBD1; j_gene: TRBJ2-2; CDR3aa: ASSFQPGQGISGELF
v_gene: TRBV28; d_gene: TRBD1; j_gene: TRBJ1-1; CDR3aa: ASSLQGAKAEAF